The clone carrying this TCR beta chain was picked up one time. The data were taken from a study of blood T cell repertoires in COVID-19. Authors' analysis steps: Reference gene primers were amplified, and this amplification served to estimate nucleated cell counts. Profiling relied on immunoSEQ multiplex PCR, and the TCRdb table lists in-frame clones only, not all of them. V, J and clone size are taken as reported in that table, and D and trimming were inferred from the DNA itself. This sample has about 280,000 clones, with roughly 85% found just once. The CDR3 contains 15 residues. Germline V gives CDR1 SGHAT, CDR2 FQDESV (reference sequence). V dropped 5 bases and J dropped 2 bases, with 14 bases sitting between them.

The chain carries TRBV11-1 and TRBJ2-3, with D possibly TRBD1 on 6 matching bases. The clonotype was recovered from a man in his fifties with active or convalescent COVID-19. The sample taken for sequencing was peripheral blood. DNA of the CDR3: TGTGCCAGCAGCCGTCAGGGGTCCGACACAGATACGCAGTATTTT. This encodes CASSRQGSDTDTQYF.